A single sample gave rise to the 14 T cell receptor beta chains below, sequenced in a study of CXCR3-negative and CXCR3-positive naive CD8 T cells. In preparing the TRB cDNA libraries, 5' RACE with UMI labels was used. Following a re-call of the 5' RACE reads, TCRdb has one entry per CDR3 protein and lacks DNA. This table holds approximately 41,000 distinct CDR3 sequences. The sequenced sample consisted of memory CD8+ T cells from blood. These receptors were taken from a human donor in good health. Some clones in this sample may be carry-over from other donors' samples.

The CDR3 region is CASSPDSRPNTGELFF. V usage is TRBV18 and J usage is TRBJ2-2; TCRdb gives TRBD2 as the D gene, but with no DNA this cannot be confirmed. This CDR3 comprises 16 residues. CDR1 and CDR2 (germline): KGHSH, LQKENI. The full variable domain, its missing parts supplied by reference TRBV18 and TRBJ2-2, is NAGVMQNPRHLVRRRGQEARLRCSPMKGHSHVYWYRQLPEEGLKFMVYLQKENIIDESGMPKERFSAEFPKEGPSILRIQQVVRGDSAAYFCASSPDSRPNTGELFFGEGSRLTVL.

This chain joins TRBV29-1 and TRBJ2-7. Germline V gene data show CDR1 as SQVTM and CDR2 as ANQGSEA. This CDR3 is 11 amino acids long. The CDR3 spells CSVVTGYEQYF.

The chain links TRBV18 to TRBJ2-1; TCRdb outputs TRBD2, but without DNA this stays unchecked. CDR3 length equals 15 residues. The germline V gene encodes CDR1 KGHSH and CDR2 LQKENI. CDR3 residues: CASNQGLAMINEQFF.

The chain couples TRBV6-4 to TRBJ2-2; TCRdb designates TRBD1, a call that cannot be tested without DNA. The CDR3 consists of 16 residues. Germline assignment: CDR1 MRHNA and CDR2 SNTAGT. The CDR3 protein is CASSDSAGSHTGELFF.

V usage is TRBV15 and J usage is TRBJ2-2; the D call of TRBD2 rests on TCRdb alone, since no DNA is present to check it. In germline, CDR1 is LNHNV, CDR2 YYDKDF (reference sequence). This CDR3 comprises 15 residues. CDR3: CATSRERGEAGELFF.

The V gene is TRBV28, the J gene TRBJ2-7; TCRdb designates TRBD1, a call that cannot be tested without DNA. In germline, CDR1 is MDHEN, CDR2 SYDVKM. The CDR3 has 15 amino acids. The CDR3 region is CASKLDRGLSYEQYF.

The chain carries TRBV6-2 or TRBV6-3 and TRBJ2-1; checking the TCRdb D call of TRBD2 is not possible without DNA. This CDR3 comprises 16 residues. Germline V lookup: CDR1 MNHEY, CDR2 SVGEGT. The CDR3 sequence is CASSLNPGLAYNEQFF.

This chain joins TRBV7-9 and TRBJ1-1. CDR3 length equals 15 residues. In germline, CDR1 is SEHNR, CDR2 FQNEAQ (reference sequence). The CDR3 is CASGVWEELNTEAFF.

CDR3 sequence: CASSLSPGQGTYEQYF. The chain carries TRBV5-1 and TRBJ2-7; TCRdb proposes TRBD1, but this gene call is untestable without DNA. The CDR3 totals 16 residues. Germline loops: CDR1 SGHRS, CDR2 YFSETQ. Complete variable domain (other parts from reference TRBV5-1 and TRBJ2-7): KAGVTQTPRYLIKTRGQQVTLSCSPISGHRSVSWYQQTPGQGLQFLFEYFSETQRNKGNFPGRFSGRQFSNSRSEMNVSTLELGDSALYLCASSLSPGQGTYEQYFGPGTRLTVT.

The chain recombines TRBV7-9 with TRBJ1-3; without DNA, the TCRdb call of TRBD1 cannot be checked. The CDR3 is 16 residues long. Germline V gene sequence: CDR1 SEHNR, CDR2 FQNEAQ (reference sequence). CDR3: CASSSTTGADGNTIYF. Filled out from reference TRBV7-9 and TRBJ1-3, the complete variable domain reads DTGVSQNPRHKITKRGQNVTFRCDPISEHNRLYWYRQTLGQGPEFLTYFQNEAQLEKSRLLSDRFSAERPKGSFSTLEIQRTEQGDSAMYLCASSSTTGADGNTIYFGEGSWLTVV.

The chain employs TRBV25-1 and TRBJ2-7; there is no DNA to check the TCRdb D call of TRBD1. The germline V gene has CDR1 MGHDK and CDR2 SYGVNS. The CDR3 covers 14 residues. CDR3: CASSTTRESYEQYF.

V is TRBV4-2 and J is TRBJ2-3; the TRBD2 assignment by TCRdb is unverifiable without DNA. CDR1 and CDR2 (germline): LGHNA, YNFKEQ. CDR3 length equals 18 residues. The CDR3 protein is CASSQDLASGTSTDTQYF.

The chain is built from TRBV4-3 and TRBJ1-1; TCRdb's D call of TRBD1 is untestable without DNA. Germline V CDR1 and CDR2: LGHNA, YSLEER. The CDR3 extends over 15 amino acids. This CDR3 is CASSQSSKGVGWAFF.

The CDR3 sequence: CASSFQVDSSYEQYF. V gene TRBV28 combines with J gene TRBJ2-7. CDR3 length equals 15 residues. Germline CDR1 is MDHEN and CDR2 is SYDVKM. The full variable domain, in which reference TRBV28 and TRBJ2-7 provide the parts outside the CDR3, is DVKVTQSSRYLVKRTGEKVFLECVQDMDHENMFWYRQDPGLGLRLIYFSYDVKMKEKGDIPEGYSVSREKKERFSLILESASTNQTSMYLCASSFQVDSSYEQYFGPGTRLTVT.